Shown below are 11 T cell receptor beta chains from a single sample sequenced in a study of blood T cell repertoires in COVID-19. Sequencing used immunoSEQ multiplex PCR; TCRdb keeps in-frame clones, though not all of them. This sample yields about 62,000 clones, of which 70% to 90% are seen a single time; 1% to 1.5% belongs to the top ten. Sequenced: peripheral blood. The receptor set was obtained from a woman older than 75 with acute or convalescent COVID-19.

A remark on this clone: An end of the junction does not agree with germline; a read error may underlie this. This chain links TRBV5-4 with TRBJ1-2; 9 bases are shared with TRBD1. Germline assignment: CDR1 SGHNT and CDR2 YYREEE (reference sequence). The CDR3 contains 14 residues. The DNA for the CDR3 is TGTGCCAGCAGCTCTGGACAGGGGAGCTATAGCTACACCTTC. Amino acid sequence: CASSSGQGSYSYTF.

DNA of the CDR3: TGTGCCAGCTCACCACCGGGCGCGGGGGCGTTCACAGATACGCAGTATTTT. Its translation is CASSPPGAGAFTDTQYF. The chain has TRBV18 and TRBJ2-3; D perhaps matches TRBD2 (7 bases). Trimming removed 0 bases from V and 2 bases from J, with 15 bases in between. The CDR3 contains 17 residues. Germline CDR1 and CDR2: KGHSH and LQKENI. Looking up the rest from reference TRBV18 and TRBJ2-3 gives the full variable domain: NAGVMQNPRHLVRRRGQEARLRCSPMKGHSHVYWYRQLPEEGLKFMVYLQKENIIDESGMPKERFSAEFPKEGPSILRIQQVVRGDSAAYFCASSPPGAGAFTDTQYFGPGTRLTVL.

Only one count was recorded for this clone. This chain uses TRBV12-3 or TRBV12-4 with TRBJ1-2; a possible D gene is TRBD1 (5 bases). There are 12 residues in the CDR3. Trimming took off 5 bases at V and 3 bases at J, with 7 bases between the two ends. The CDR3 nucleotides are TGTGCCAGCAGTCCGGGGGACTATGGCTACACCTTC. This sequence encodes CASSPGDYGYTF.

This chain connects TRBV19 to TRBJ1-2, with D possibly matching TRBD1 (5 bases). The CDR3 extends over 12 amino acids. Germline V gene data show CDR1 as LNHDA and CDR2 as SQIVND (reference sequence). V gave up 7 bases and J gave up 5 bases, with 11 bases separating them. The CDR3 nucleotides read TGTGCCAGTATGGGGGGATTATATGGCTACACCTTC. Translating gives CASMGGLYGYTF.

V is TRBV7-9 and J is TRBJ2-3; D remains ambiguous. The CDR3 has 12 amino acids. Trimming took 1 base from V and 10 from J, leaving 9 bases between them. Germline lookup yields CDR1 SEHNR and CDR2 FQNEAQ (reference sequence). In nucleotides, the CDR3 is TGTGCCAGCAGCTTAGGCGTCCCTTCGCAGTATTTT. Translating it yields CASSLGVPSQYF.

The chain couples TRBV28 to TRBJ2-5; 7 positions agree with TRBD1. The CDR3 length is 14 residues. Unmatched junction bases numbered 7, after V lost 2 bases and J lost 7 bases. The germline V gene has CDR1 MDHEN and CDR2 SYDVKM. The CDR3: CASSLQGVRATQYF. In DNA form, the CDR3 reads TGTGCCAGCAGTTTACAGGGGGTCAGAGCGACCCAGTACTTC.

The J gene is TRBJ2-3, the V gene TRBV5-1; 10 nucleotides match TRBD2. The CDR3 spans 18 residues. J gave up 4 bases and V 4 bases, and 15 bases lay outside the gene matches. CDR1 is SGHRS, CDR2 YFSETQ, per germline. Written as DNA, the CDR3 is TGCGCCAGCAGCCCAGCGAAGGGGCTAGCGGGAGTCGCAGATACGCAGTATTTT. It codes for CASSPAKGLAGVADTQYF.

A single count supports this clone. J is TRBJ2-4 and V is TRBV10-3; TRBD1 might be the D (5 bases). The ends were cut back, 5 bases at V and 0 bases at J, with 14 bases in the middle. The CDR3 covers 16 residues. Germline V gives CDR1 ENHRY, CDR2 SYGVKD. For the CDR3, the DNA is TGTGCCATCAGTTCTACAGGCCTACTAGCCAAAAACATTCAGTACTTC. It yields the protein CAISSTGLLAKNIQYF.

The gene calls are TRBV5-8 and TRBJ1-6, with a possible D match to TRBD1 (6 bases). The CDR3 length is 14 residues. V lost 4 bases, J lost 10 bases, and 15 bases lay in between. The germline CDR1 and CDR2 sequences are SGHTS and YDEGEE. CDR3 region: CASSRSGAESPLHF. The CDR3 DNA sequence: TGTGCCAGCAGCCGTTCAGGGGCTGAATCACCCCTCCACTTT.

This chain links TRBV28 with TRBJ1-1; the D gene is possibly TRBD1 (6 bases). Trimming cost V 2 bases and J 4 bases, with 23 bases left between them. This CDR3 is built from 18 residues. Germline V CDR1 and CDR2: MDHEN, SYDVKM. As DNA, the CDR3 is TGTGCCAGCAGTTTACCATCTGCGGGACGGGGGGCCGTCACTGAAGCTTTCTTT. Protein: CASSLPSAGRGAVTEAFF.

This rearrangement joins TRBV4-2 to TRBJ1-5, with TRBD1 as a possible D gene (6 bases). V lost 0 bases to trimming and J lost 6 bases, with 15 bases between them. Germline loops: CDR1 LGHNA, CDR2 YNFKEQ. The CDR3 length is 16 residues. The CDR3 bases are TGTGCCAGCAGCCAAGAACAGGGATCCAACAGTCAGCCCCAGCATTTT. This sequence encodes CASSQEQGSNSQPQHF.